The 20 T cell receptor beta chains below all came from one sample that was sequenced in a study of liver allograft versus peripheral blood T cells. Study information: Within transplanted livers, the T cell receptor repertoires were examined and compared against the repertoires present in the peripheral blood of liver transplant recipients.

TCRdb used MiXCR to reprocess the reads, holding one entry per CDR3 protein. The table has around 15,000 distinct CDR3 sequences, roughly 21% seen once. All receptors come from a human patient who had a liver transplant. Part of the T cell pool may stem from the graft donor.

This clonotype showed up just a few times. The genes are TRBV12-5 and TRBJ1-1; a weak D match, TRBD1 (5 bases). The CDR3 has 14 residues. Germline CDR1 LGHNT, CDR2 FRNRAP. Trimming pared 7 bases from V and 6 bases from J, leaving 18 bases between. The CDR3 here is CASAPLQGRAEAFF. For the CDR3, the DNA is TGTGCTAGTGCCCCCCTTCAGGGCAGGGCTGAAGCTTTCTTT.

This clonotype turned up a few times. This sequence joins TRBV7-2 and TRBJ2-3; 7 nucleotides agree with TRBD1. Germline lookup yields CDR1 SGHTA and CDR2 FQGNSA. This CDR3 is 15 amino acids long. V trimming: 5 bases; J trimming: 0 bases; junction bases outside the gene matches: 5. The CDR3 DNA follows: TGTGCCAGCAGCCAACAGGGGTCTAGCACAGATACGCAGTATTTT. Protein: CASSQQGSSTDTQYF.

The genes are TRBV30 and TRBJ1-3; D not resolved. V was trimmed by 0 bases and J by 4 bases, leaving 7 bases between them. The CDR3 spans 13 residues. CDR1 is GTSNPN, CDR2 SVGIG, per germline (reference sequence). Here the CDR3 DNA reads TGTGCCTGGAGTGTACTGGGCGGAAACACCATATATTTT. Translation gives CAWSVLGGNTIYF.

This rearrangement joins TRBV19 to TRBJ1-5, with no clear D. The CDR3 consists of 12 residues. Trimming left V 7 bases short and J 7 bases short, with 11 bases between. Germline values: CDR1 LNHDA, CDR2 SQIVND (reference sequence). In nucleotides, the CDR3 is TGTGCCAGTACCGACGGGCGGCAGCCCCAGCATTTT. Translating gives CASTDGRQPQHF.

This clonotype occurred once. The genes are TRBV28 and TRBJ2-5, with a weak D call TRBD1 (5 bases). The CDR3 runs to 13 residues. Germline V gene data show CDR1 as MDHEN and CDR2 as SYDVKM. V was pared by 5 bases and J by 4 bases, with 11 bases between. As DNA, the CDR3 is TGTGCCAGCAGTCCCTGGACATCAGAGACCCAGTACTTC. Translation: CASSPWTSETQYF.

Relative to its sample, this clonotype is medium-sized (0.01 to 0.1%). The chain combines TRBV7-2 with TRBJ2-5; D gene unclear. This CDR3 comprises 14 residues. Germline CDR1 reads SGHTA; CDR2 reads FQGNSA. V dropped 1 base and J dropped 4 bases, with 10 bases sitting between them. The chain's CDR3 is CASSLGVAGETQYF. CDR3 nucleotide sequence: TGTGCCAGCAGCTTAGGGGTGGCAGGAGAGACCCAGTACTTC. The full variable domain, rest sourced from reference TRBV7-2 and TRBJ2-5, is GAGVSQSPSNKVTEKGKDVELRCDPISGHTALYWYRQSLGQGLEFLIYFQGNSAPDKSGLPSDRFSAERTGGSVSTLTIQRTQQEDSAVYLCASSLGVAGETQYFGPGTRLLVL.

Turning to this clonotype: This could be a read error, since a much larger clone is one nucleotide away. The chain combines TRBV27 with TRBJ1-5; D is uncertain. CDR1 and CDR2 (germline): MNHEY, SMNVEV (reference sequence). V gave up 3 bases and J gave up 3 bases, with 18 bases separating them. This CDR3 spans 17 amino acids. For the CDR3, the DNA is TGTGCCAGCAGTTTGAACGGGCTCGGGCCCATCAATCAGCCCCAGCATTTT. It is translated as CASSLNGLGPINQPQHF.

In its sample, this clonotype was seen a few times. V usage is TRBV5-5 and J usage is TRBJ2-4, with 10 bases that match TRBD2. Germline CDR1 is SGHKS and CDR2 is YYEKEE (reference sequence). CDR3 length equals 18 residues. The junction had 6 bases not matched to a gene; V was cut back by 0 bases and J by 0 bases. The CDR3, as DNA: TGTGCCAGCAGCTTGGGTCCCCGACTAGCGGGAGCCAAAAACATTCAGTACTTC. Translation gives CASSLGPRLAGAKNIQYF.

The chain joins TRBV5-4 to TRBJ2-7, with a weak D call TRBD2 (6 bases). This CDR3 has 15 amino acids. Deletions cut 4 bases from V and 2 bases from J, with 16 bases between. The germline V gene encodes CDR1 SGHNT and CDR2 YYREEE (reference sequence). The DNA for the CDR3 is TGTGCCAGCAGCCCCGCAGCGGGTGGGACCTACGAGCAGTACTTC. Its translation: CASSPAAGGTYEQYF.

The chain has TRBV11-2 and TRBJ2-2; possible D gene TRBD1, 5 bases. CDR1 is SGHAT and CDR2 is FQNNGV in the germline V gene. This CDR3 is built from 14 residues. V lost 8 bases and J 6 bases, leaving 16 bases between the germline ends. DNA of the CDR3: TGTGCCAGCGCTTCCCAGGGTTACGCCGGGGAGCTGTTTTTT. Amino acid sequence: CASASQGYAGELFF. Drawing the rest from reference TRBV11-2 and TRBJ2-2, the complete variable domain is EAGVAQSPRYKIIEKRQSVAFWCNPISGHATLYWYQQILGQGPKLLIQFQNNGVVDDSQLPKDRFSAERLKGVDSTLKIQPAKLEDSAVYLCASASQGYAGELFFGEGSRLTVL.

This clonotype is medium-sized within its sample. The chain uses TRBV18 and TRBJ1-2; TRBD1 matches at 8 bases. Per the germline V gene, CDR1 is KGHSH and CDR2 is LQKENI. The CDR3 is 15 amino acids. J lost 4 bases, V lost 3 bases, and 7 bases had no gene match. In DNA form, the CDR3 reads TGTGCCAGCTCACCTACGGGACAGGAGATCTATGGCTACACCTTC. As protein: CASSPTGQEIYGYTF. Full variable domain (missing parts from reference TRBV18 and TRBJ1-2): NAGVMQNPRHLVRRRGQEARLRCSPMKGHSHVYWYRQLPEEGLKFMVYLQKENIIDESGMPKERFSAEFPKEGPSILRIQQVVRGDSAAYFCASSPTGQEIYGYTFGSGTRLTVV.

The rearrangement links TRBV20-1 to TRBJ1-1; D unresolved. The V end was cut by 5 bases, the J end by 3 bases, with 7 bases between. This CDR3 comprises 11 residues. CDR1 is DFQATT and CDR2 is SNEGSKA in the germline V gene (reference sequence). The CDR3 is CSAQGDTEAFF. The CDR3 DNA is TGCAGTGCTCAAGGAGACACTGAAGCTTTCTTT.

This clonotype has a count of ten or more. The J gene is TRBJ2-2, the V gene TRBV28; TRBD2 aligns across 13 bases. The CDR3 is 17 amino acids. The V and J ends lost 6 bases and 6 bases, in that order; junction bases with no gene match: 10. Germline V gives CDR1 MDHEN, CDR2 SYDVKM. The CDR3 DNA is TGTGCCAGCAGCAGATGGGAACTAGCGGGGGGGCCCGGGGAGCTGTTTTTT. Encoded protein: CASSRWELAGGPGELFF. Variable domain in full (rest from reference TRBV28 and TRBJ2-2): DVKVTQSSRYLVKRTGEKVFLECVQDMDHENMFWYRQDPGLGLRLIYFSYDVKMKEKGDIPEGYSVSREKKERFSLILESASTNQTSMYLCASSRWELAGGPGELFFGEGSRLTVL.

The chain links TRBV5-4 to TRBJ1-2, with a tentative D call TRBD1 (6 bases). CDR1 is SGHNT and CDR2 is YYREEE in the germline V gene (reference sequence). The length of the CDR3 is 14 residues. Trimming stripped 1 base from V and 8 bases from J, with 15 bases between. CDR3 sequence reads: CASSLMYREGGYTF. CDR3 sequence (DNA): TGTGCCAGCAGCTTGATGTACAGGGAAGGCGGCTACACCTTC.

This clonotype was seen more than once but under ten times. The CDR3 region has the DNA TGTGCCAGCAGCGAGACCCCGGAACAGGGACTTCATGGCTACACCTTC. Translating it yields CASSETPEQGLHGYTF. The V and J genes are TRBV9 and TRBJ1-2; D is perhaps TRBD1 (6 bases). Germline V gene data show CDR1 as SGDLS and CDR2 as YYNGEE. The V and J ends lost 3 bases and 6 bases respectively, with 21 bases between them. This CDR3 is 16 amino acids long.

The chain joins TRBV5-4 to TRBJ1-6; TRBD1 agrees at 9 bases. The trim removed 4 bases at V and 10 bases at J, leaving 9 bases unmatched. Germline lookup yields CDR1 SGHNT and CDR2 YYREEE (reference sequence). This CDR3 spans 15 amino acids. The CDR3 is CASSPGQGGTSPLHF. CDR3 DNA: TGTGCCAGCAGCCCGGGACAGGGAGGAACCTCACCCCTCCACTTT.

This clonotype has a count of ten or more. The chain joins TRBV19 to TRBJ2-5; no definite D call. The CDR3 sequence is 14 residues long. The germline V gene has CDR1 LNHDA and CDR2 SQIVND (reference sequence). V lost 1 base, J lost 4 bases, and 10 bases lay in between. The CDR3, as DNA: TGTGCCAGTAGTATAGGGGGATTGCTAGAGACCCAGTACTTC. As protein: CASSIGGLLETQYF. Full variable domain (rest looked up from reference TRBV19 and TRBJ2-5): DGGITQSPKYLFRKEGQNVTLSCEQNLNHDAMYWYRQDPGQGLRLIYYSQIVNDFQKGDIAEGYSVSREKKESFPLTVTSAQKNPTAFYLCASSIGGLLETQYFGPGTRLLVL.

This clonotype was seen repeatedly, ten times or more. V and J are TRBV29-1 and TRBJ2-5; perhaps TRBD1 as D (6 bases). Trimming left V 3 bases short and J 6 bases short, with 14 bases between. The CDR3 sequence is 13 residues long. Germline assignment: CDR1 SQVTM and CDR2 ANQGSEA. This CDR3 reads CSVEENRAKTQYF. DNA of the CDR3: TGCAGCGTTGAGGAGAACAGGGCGAAGACCCAGTACTTC.

This clonotype was seen at least ten times. The chain has TRBV19 and TRBJ1-5; a weak D match, TRBD1 (5 bases). Germline values: CDR1 LNHDA, CDR2 SQIVND (reference sequence). V was trimmed by 0 bases and J by 7 bases, leaving 16 bases between them. CDR3 length: 16 residues. The CDR3 reads CASSIEPGRFGQPQHF. CDR3 in DNA: TGTGCCAGTAGTATAGAGCCAGGGCGGTTTGGGCAGCCCCAGCATTTT.

The sample holds a few counts of this clonotype. The V call is TRBV7-9, the J call TRBJ2-6; D is unresolved. The CDR3 has 14 amino acids. Germline CDR1 and CDR2: SEHNR and FQNEAQ (reference sequence). The V end was cut by 0 bases, the J end by 4 bases, with 4 bases between. The CDR3 sequence: CASSLAAGANVLTF. The DNA for the CDR3 is TGTGCCAGCAGCTTAGCGGCCGGGGCCAACGTCCTGACTTTC.